These 20 T cell receptor beta chains came from one sample sequenced in a study of blood T cells in healthy people across ages. Then a second PCR, running roughly 7 to 11 cycles, was carried out with a sample-barcoded 5' primer and a J-beta primer mix. TCRdb analysed the 5' RACE reads with MiXCR anew, one entry per CDR3 protein. The sample carries some 930,000 distinct CDR3 sequences, 25% to 35% recorded once. This sample also appeared in a second study, on T cells of mothers and their children.

Material: blood. The receptors here all came from a woman aged 40 to 49 in good health.

The rearrangement joins TRBV5-1 to TRBJ1-1; 7 bases align to TRBD1. The CDR3 is 16 amino acids. Per the germline V gene, CDR1 is SGHRS and CDR2 is YFSETQ. Trimming at V came to 3 bases and at J to 0 bases, leaving 8 bases not matched to a gene. This CDR3 reads CASSWGAGGLNTEAFF. The CDR3 region has the DNA TGCGCCAGCAGCTGGGGCGCAGGGGGATTGAACACTGAAGCTTTCTTT.

This clonotype was picked up a small number of times. V gene TRBV24-1 combines with J gene TRBJ2-4; 9 bases agree with TRBD1. CDR3 length: 15 amino acids. Per the germline V gene, CDR1 is KGHDR and CDR2 is SFDVKD. Unmatched junction bases numbered 13, after V lost 4 bases and J lost 13 bases. CDR3 amino acids: CATSESTDRGREQYF. The DNA for the CDR3 is TGTGCCACCAGTGAATCTACGGACAGGGGAAGGGAGCAGTACTTC.

This chain connects TRBV20-1 to TRBJ1-5; D unclear. The CDR3 sequence is 15 residues long. Per the germline V gene, CDR1 is DFQATT and CDR2 is SNEGSKA (reference sequence). The germline V and J ends were trimmed by 6 bases and 6 bases, with 21 bases remaining between them. The DNA of the CDR3 is TGCAGTGCCCGATCTGTGGTCGGGTCGTCTCAGCCCCAGCATTTT. Its protein is CSARSVVGSSQPQHF.

This clonotype was seen ten or more times. The V and J genes are TRBV7-3 and TRBJ2-1, with TRBD2 identical over 7 bases. V gave up 3 bases and J gave up 3 bases; unmatched junction bases: 5. CDR3 length: 15 amino acids. Germline-derived CDR1 and CDR2 are SGHTA and FQGTGA. The CDR3 DNA sequence: TGTGCCAGCAGCTTTTCGACTAGCAGCTACAATGAGCAGTTCTTC. Amino acid sequence: CASSFSTSSYNEQFF.

The rearrangement joins TRBV18 to TRBJ2-3; D may be TRBD1 (6 bases). The CDR3 loop spans 12 amino acids. In germline, CDR1 is KGHSH, CDR2 LQKENI. V lost 3 bases, J lost 6 bases, and 7 bases lay in between. The CDR3 spells CASSPDSDTQYF. The CDR3 region has the DNA TGTGCCAGCTCACCGGACAGCGATACGCAGTATTTT.

On this clonotype itself: A much larger clone is a single base away; this may be a read error. This sequence joins TRBV4-3 and TRBJ2-1, with D uncertain. The V end lost 3 bases, the J end lost 7 bases, and 19 bases lay between the germline ends. The CDR3 spans 16 residues. Germline V gives CDR1 LGHNA, CDR2 YSLEER. CDR3 sequence reads: CASSHYLGKGTNEQFF. For the CDR3, the DNA is TGCGCCAGCAGCCACTACCTGGGTAAGGGTACGAATGAGCAGTTCTTC.

Concerning this clonotype itself: A much larger clone differs by one base, so this may be a read error. The V gene is TRBV7-2, the J gene TRBJ1-2; tentative D call: TRBD1 (6 bases). This CDR3 has 13 residues. Germline CDR1 and CDR2: SGHTA and FQGNSA. In DNA form, the CDR3 reads TGTGCCGGCAGCTTGGACAGAGCCAATGGCTACACCTTC. Translating it yields CAGSLDRANGYTF.

This clonotype was counted only a few times. The J gene is TRBJ2-7, the V gene TRBV7-2; 9 nucleotides agree with TRBD1. This CDR3 region has 14 residues. The V gene's germline CDR1 is SGHTA and CDR2 FQGNSA. Trimming removed 4 bases from V and 6 bases from J; junction bases left unmatched: 7. The CDR3 here is CASSSYRGRAEQYF. Written as DNA, the CDR3 is TGTGCCAGCAGCTCCTACAGGGGGCGGGCCGAGCAGTACTTC.

The CDR3 DNA is TGTGCCAGCACCTGGTCTCCCTCCCCCTACAATGAGCAGTTCTTC. This encodes CASTWSPSPYNEQFF. The chain employs TRBV28 and TRBJ2-1; D not resolved. Germline CDR1 is MDHEN and CDR2 is SYDVKM. The length of the CDR3 is 15 residues. V lost 7 bases and J lost 2, with 15 bases in between.

This rearrangement joins TRBV28 to TRBJ2-3; a possible D gene is TRBD2 (7 bases). This CDR3 spans 20 amino acids. V was pared by 2 bases and J by 2 bases, with 26 bases between. The germline V gene encodes CDR1 MDHEN and CDR2 SYDVKM. The CDR3 protein is CASSLKSNTPTGGLTDTQYF. CDR3 nucleotide sequence: TGTGCCAGCAGTTTAAAGTCCAATACTCCGACGGGGGGCCTCACAGATACGCAGTATTTT.

The rearrangement uses TRBV5-1 and TRBJ1-1; no firm D call. The germline gives CDR1 SGHRS, CDR2 YFSETQ. This CDR3 spans 12 amino acids. Trimming left V 0 bases short and J 8 bases short, with 8 bases between. CDR3 sequence: CASSLDGSEAFF. The CDR3 DNA reads TGCGCCAGCAGCTTGGACGGTTCAGAAGCTTTCTTT.

The table lists this clonotype with many counts. This sequence joins TRBV12-3 or TRBV12-4 and TRBJ1-6; 11 bases fit TRBD1. This CDR3 region has 15 residues. Unmatched junction bases numbered 4, after V lost 3 bases and J lost 9 bases. CDR3: CASSFGQGASSPLHF. DNA for the CDR3: TGTGCCAGCAGTTTCGGACAGGGGGCTAGTTCACCCCTCCACTTT.

The V gene is TRBV3-1, the J gene TRBJ1-2; no clear D gene. CDR3 length: 14 residues. Germline V gene data show CDR1 as LGHDT and CDR2 as YNNKEL (reference sequence). Between the trimmed V and J ends, which lost 0 bases and 1 base, there was a span of 6 bases. The CDR3 DNA sequence: TGTGCCAGCAGCCAAGACAGGCATAACTATGGCTACACCTTC. It yields the protein CASSQDRHNYGYTF. Drawing the rest from reference TRBV3-1 and TRBJ1-2, the complete variable domain is DTAVSQTPKYLVTQMGNDKSIKCEQNLGHDTMYWYKQDSKKFLKIMFSYNNKELIINETVPNRFSPKSPDKAHLNLHINSLELGDSAVYFCASSQDRHNYGYTFGSGTRLTVV.

This clonotype appeared a few times. The chain is built from TRBV9 and TRBJ1-1; D call uncertain. CDR3 length: 13 residues. V dropped 2 bases and J dropped 1 base, with 6 bases sitting between them. Germline CDR1 and CDR2: SGDLS and YYNGEE. The CDR3 loop is CASSVGENTEAFF. In nucleotides, the CDR3 is TGTGCCAGCAGCGTGGGCGAGAACACTGAAGCTTTCTTT.

The chain is built from TRBV13 and TRBJ2-5; D unclear. V was shortened by 0 bases and J by 5 bases, with 7 bases between the two germline ends. CDR3 length: 13 amino acids. Germline lookup yields CDR1 PRHDT and CDR2 FYEKMQ (reference sequence). This CDR3 is CASSLGMAETQYF. The CDR3 coding sequence is TGTGCCAGCAGCTTAGGCATGGCGGAGACCCAGTACTTC.

The chain uses TRBV7-8 and TRBJ1-2; 10 positions match TRBD1. This CDR3 comprises 15 residues. Germline CDR1 SGHVS, CDR2 FQNEAQ. Losses at the gene ends were 7 bases for V and 3 bases for J; bases not matched to a gene: 8. CDR3 sequence (DNA): TGTGCCAGCATTGCCGGGACAGGGGATTACTATGGCTACACCTTC. It yields the protein CASIAGTGDYYGYTF.

This chain links TRBV9 with TRBJ2-3; possibly TRBD1 or TRBD2 for D (6 bases each). CDR3 size: 17 residues. Trimming took 4 bases from V and 2 from J, leaving 20 bases between them. Germline V CDR1 and CDR2: SGDLS, YYNGEE. This CDR3 reads CASSKLARGAFTDTQYF. The CDR3 nucleotides are TGTGCCAGCAGCAAGCTGGCGAGGGGGGCCTTCACAGATACGCAGTATTTT. The entire variable domain, with the rest obtained from reference TRBV9 and TRBJ2-3, is as follows: DSGVTQTPKHLITATGQRVTLRCSPRSGDLSVYWYQQSLDQGLQFLIQYYNGEERAKGNILERFSAQQFPDLHSELNLSSLELGDSALYFCASSKLARGAFTDTQYFGPGTRLTVL.

This clonotype was observed a handful of times. The chain has TRBV20-1 and TRBJ2-3, with D unclear. Germline lookup yields CDR1 DFQATT and CDR2 SNEGSKA (reference sequence). The V gene lost 0 bases and the J gene lost 9 bases, with 16 bases spanning the gap. The CDR3 is 14 amino acids. CDR3 bases: TGCAGTGCTAGAGATATGGTATTCGGAGAAACGCAGTATTTT. Protein: CSARDMVFGETQYF.

The chain couples TRBV20-1 to TRBJ1-1; D unclear. Trimming removed 6 bases from V and 3 bases from J, with 23 bases in between. Germline loops: CDR1 DFQATT, CDR2 SNEGSKA (reference sequence). The CDR3 is 16 amino acids. CDR3 in amino acids: CSAPVKPGMAHTEAFF. The CDR3 nucleotides read TGCAGTGCCCCAGTTAAGCCGGGCATGGCGCACACTGAAGCTTTCTTT.

V usage is TRBV3-1 and J usage is TRBJ1-5; 9 nucleotides match TRBD1. V dropped 3 bases and J dropped 5; count of bases not matched to a gene: 2. This CDR3 has 14 residues. The germline CDR1 and CDR2 sequences are LGHDT and YNNKEL (reference sequence). CDR3 sequence: CASSHGTGYQPQHF. In DNA form, the CDR3 reads TGTGCCAGCAGCCACGGGACAGGGTATCAGCCCCAGCATTTT.